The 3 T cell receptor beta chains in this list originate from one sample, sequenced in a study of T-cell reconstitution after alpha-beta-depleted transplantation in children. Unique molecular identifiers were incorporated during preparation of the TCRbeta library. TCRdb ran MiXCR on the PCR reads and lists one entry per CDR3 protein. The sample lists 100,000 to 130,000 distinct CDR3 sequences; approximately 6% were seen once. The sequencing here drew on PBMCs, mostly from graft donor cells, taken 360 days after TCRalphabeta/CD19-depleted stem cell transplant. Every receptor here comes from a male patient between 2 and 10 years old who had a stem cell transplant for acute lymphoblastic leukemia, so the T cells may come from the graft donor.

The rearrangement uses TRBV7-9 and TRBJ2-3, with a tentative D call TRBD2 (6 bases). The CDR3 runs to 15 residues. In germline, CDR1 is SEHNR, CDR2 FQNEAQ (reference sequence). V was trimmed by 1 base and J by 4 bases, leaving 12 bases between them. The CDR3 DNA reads TGTGCCAGCAGCTTAGTGGCTAGCGTAGCAGATACGCAGTATTTT. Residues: CASSLVASVADTQYF. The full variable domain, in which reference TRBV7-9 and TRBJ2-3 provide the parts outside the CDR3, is DTGVSQNPRHKITKRGQNVTFRCDPISEHNRLYWYRQTLGQGPEFLTYFQNEAQLEKSRLLSDRFSAERPKGSFSTLEIQRTEQGDSAMYLCASSLVASVADTQYFGPGTRLTVL.

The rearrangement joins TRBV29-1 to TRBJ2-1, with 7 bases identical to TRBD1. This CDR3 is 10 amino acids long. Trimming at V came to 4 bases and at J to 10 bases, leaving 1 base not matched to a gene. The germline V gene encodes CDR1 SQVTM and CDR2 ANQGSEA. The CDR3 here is CSVGQGEQFF. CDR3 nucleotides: TGCAGCGTTGGACAGGGCGAGCAGTTCTTC.

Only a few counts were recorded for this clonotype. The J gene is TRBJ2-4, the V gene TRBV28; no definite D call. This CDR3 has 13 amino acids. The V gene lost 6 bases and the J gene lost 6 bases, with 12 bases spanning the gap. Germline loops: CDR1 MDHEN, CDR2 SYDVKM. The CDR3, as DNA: TGTGCCAGCAGCCTCACCCCAGTAAACATTCAGTACTTC. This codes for CASSLTPVNIQYF.